Shown below are 26 T cell receptor beta chains from a single sample sequenced in a study of T-cell memory formation after mild COVID-19. TCRdb analysed the 5' RACE reads with MiXCR anew, one entry per CDR3 protein. This table has 210,000 or so distinct CDR3 sequences, approximately 16% appearing once. Sequencing was done on a sample of PBMCs or a T cell subset sorted from them (not recorded which). These receptor sequences come from an adult woman who had mild COVID-19 (a few samples of this study predate the infection). Cell type and time point are not known.

This clonotype came up a few times. The chain recombines TRBV5-1 with TRBJ1-1; 7 bases align to TRBD1. CDR3 size: 16 residues. J lost 0 bases, V lost 4 bases, and 9 bases had no gene match. Germline assignment: CDR1 SGHRS and CDR2 YFSETQ. CDR3 in DNA: TGCGCCAGCAGCCCCAGGCGGGGGACAGTGAACACTGAAGCTTTCTTT. This gives the protein CASSPRRGTVNTEAFF.

This clonotype was recorded many times. V is TRBV29-1 and J is TRBJ2-1; 12 nucleotides line up with TRBD2. V shed 4 bases and J 7 bases; nucleotides not matched to a gene: 5. The CDR3 sequence is 14 residues long. Germline CDR1 is SQVTM and CDR2 is ANQGSEA. The CDR3 sequence: CSVVWLAGGNEQFF. Here the CDR3 DNA reads TGCAGCGTTGTGTGGCTAGCGGGAGGGAATGAGCAGTTCTTC.

Only a few counts were recorded for this clonotype. The chain couples TRBV24-1 to TRBJ2-1, with unresolved D. CDR1 is KGHDR and CDR2 is SFDVKD in the germline V gene. This CDR3 spans 15 amino acids. V shed 2 bases and J shed 2 bases, with 9 bases lying between them. The CDR3 nucleotides read TGTGCCACCAGTGATTCCGCAGGTACCTACAATGAGCAGTTCTTC. Residues: CATSDSAGTYNEQFF.

This clonotype has only a few counts. V and J are TRBV7-2 and TRBJ1-1; 8 bases agree with TRBD1. Germline V gene data show CDR1 as SGHTA and CDR2 as FQGNSA. The CDR3 has 16 residues. V shed 5 bases and J 6 bases; nucleotides not matched to a gene: 14. The CDR3 sequence is CASSPRDRWGEAEAFF. The CDR3 DNA reads TGTGCCAGCAGCCCCCGGGACAGGTGGGGAGAGGCTGAAGCTTTCTTT.

The chain carries TRBV12-3 or TRBV12-4 and TRBJ2-5; D is unresolved. This CDR3 has 14 amino acids. V lost 1 base and J 0 bases, leaving 6 bases between the germline ends. The CDR3 region is CASSLGGNQETQYF. Written as DNA, the CDR3 is TGTGCCAGCAGTTTAGGGGGAAACCAAGAGACCCAGTACTTC.

The chain is built from TRBV28 and TRBJ1-4, with D perhaps matching TRBD1 (6 bases). Germline-derived CDR1 and CDR2 are MDHEN and SYDVKM. This CDR3 comprises 14 residues. The V gene lost 6 bases and the J gene lost 6 bases, with 14 bases spanning the gap. The CDR3 bases are TGTGCCAGCAGAACTGGGGGGGGCGATGAAAAACTGTTTTTT. Its protein is CASRTGGGDEKLFF.

This clonotype has at least ten counts. The chain employs TRBV2 and TRBJ2-7; TRBD1 matches at 7 bases. Looked up from germline, CDR1 is SNHLY and CDR2 is FYNNEI. The V and J ends lost 2 bases and 1 base, in that order; junction bases with no gene match: 2. The CDR3 is 14 amino acids. CDR3 nucleotides: TGTGCCAGCAGTGAACAGGGGGAGTCCTACGAGCAGTACTTC. This sequence encodes CASSEQGESYEQYF.

This clonotype appeared a few times. The chain carries TRBV20-1 and TRBJ1-6, with D possibly being TRBD1 (5 bases). Trimming stripped 1 base from V and 5 bases from J, with 15 bases between. The CDR3 contains 16 residues. Germline assignment: CDR1 DFQATT and CDR2 SNEGSKA (reference sequence). This chain's CDR3 is CSARGFQGPDNSPLHF. The CDR3, as DNA: TGCAGTGCTAGAGGGTTTCAGGGCCCGGATAATTCACCCCTCCACTTT.

The chain uses TRBV19 and TRBJ1-3; D unclear. This CDR3 has 13 amino acids. Germline V gives CDR1 LNHDA, CDR2 SQIVND (reference sequence). V was trimmed by 7 bases and J by 0 bases, leaving 7 bases between them. CDR3 residues: CASTGLSGNTIYF. The CDR3 nucleotides are TGTGCCAGTACGGGCCTCTCTGGAAACACCATATATTTT.

This clonotype appeared a few times. The DNA of the CDR3 is TGTGCCAGCAGTCGTGATTCCCACCCGGTGGAGACCCAGTACTTC. This sequence encodes CASSRDSHPVETQYF. The rearrangement uses TRBV7-6 and TRBJ2-5; no definite D call. The ends were cut back, 6 bases at V and 5 bases at J, with 19 bases in the middle. This CDR3 is built from 15 residues. CDR1 and CDR2 from the germline V gene are SGHVS and FNYEAQ.

This clonotype showed up just a few times. The chain is built from TRBV20-1 and TRBJ2-3, with a tentative D call TRBD2 (6 bases). V gave up 5 bases and J gave up 4 bases, with 22 bases separating them. Germline V gene sequence: CDR1 DFQATT, CDR2 SNEGSKA (reference sequence). The CDR3 covers 16 residues. This CDR3 reads CSADSRSEGGADTQYF. The CDR3 DNA reads as TGCAGTGCTGATTCTCGATCGGAGGGCGGCGCAGATACGCAGTATTTT.

In this sample, this clonotype turned up a few times. The chain couples TRBV7-4 to TRBJ1-5, with 7 nucleotides matching TRBD1. The V gene's germline CDR1 is SGHVT and CDR2 SQSDAQ. J gave up 0 bases and V 8 bases, and 13 bases lay outside the gene matches. The CDR3 sequence is 17 residues long. The CDR3 DNA follows: TGTGCCAGCTATCAGGACAGGCAAAGCTATAGCAATCAGCCCCAGCATTTT. Translated, it gives CASYQDRQSYSNQPQHF.

This clonotype was seen a few times. The chain has TRBV12-3 or TRBV12-4 and TRBJ2-3, with D perhaps TRBD1 or TRBD2 (6 bases each). Trimming pared 6 bases from V and 4 bases from J, leaving 20 bases between. This CDR3 has 16 amino acids. CDR3 residues: CASSVGGGVGPDTQYF. The DNA for the CDR3 is TGTGCCAGCAGCGTCGGGGGCGGGGTGGGGCCAGATACGCAGTATTTT.

This clonotype was recorded at least ten times. The V call is TRBV9, the J call TRBJ2-2, with 7 nucleotides matching TRBD2. The junction had 11 bases not matched to a gene; V was cut back by 3 bases and J by 6 bases. This CDR3 contains 16 residues. Germline CDR1 SGDLS, CDR2 YYNGEE. The CDR3 nucleotides are TGTGCCAGCAGCGCCGGGCCCCGGGGGGACGCCGGGGAGCTGTTTTTT. Translated: CASSAGPRGDAGELFF.

This clonotype was recorded a few times. The V call is TRBV10-3, the J call TRBJ2-7; D is unclear. Trimming stripped 2 bases from V and 1 base from J, with 3 bases between. Per the germline V gene, CDR1 is ENHRY and CDR2 is SYGVKD. CDR3 length: 12 amino acids. The CDR3 sequence: CAISEGSYEQYF. CDR3 bases: TGTGCCATCAGTGAGGGGTCCTACGAGCAGTACTTC.

There are many counts of this clonotype. The chain combines TRBV12-3 or TRBV12-4 with TRBJ2-1; 8 bases are shared with TRBD1. The trim removed 6 bases at V and 6 bases at J, leaving 7 bases unmatched. The CDR3 loop spans 14 amino acids. CDR3 protein: CASSPQDRVNEQFF. The CDR3 DNA sequence: TGTGCCAGCAGCCCTCAGGACAGGGTCAATGAGCAGTTCTTC.

The chain couples TRBV20-1 to TRBJ2-7; TRBD1 might be the D (6 bases). The V and J ends lost 8 bases and 3 bases respectively, with 17 bases between them. This CDR3 is 13 amino acids long. From germline, CDR1 is DFQATT and CDR2 SNEGSKA (reference sequence). CDR3 sequence reads: CSFRSAGVYEQYF. CDR3 coding DNA: TGCAGTTTCAGGTCCGCAGGGGTCTACGAGCAGTACTTC.

The sample holds many counts of this clonotype. The V and J genes are TRBV12-3 or TRBV12-4 and TRBJ2-5; a possible D gene is TRBD2 (6 bases). The CDR3 runs 15 residues. V lost 4 bases to trimming and J lost 3 bases, with 15 bases between them. CDR3 region: CASSWSGRLKETQYF. The CDR3 bases are TGTGCCAGCAGTTGGAGCGGGCGACTCAAAGAGACCCAGTACTTC.

The chain joins TRBV28 to TRBJ2-7; 7 bases map to TRBD1. The ends lost 4 bases at V and 2 bases at J; junction bases unmatched: 23. This CDR3 has 20 amino acids. The germline V gene has CDR1 MDHEN and CDR2 SYDVKM. The CDR3 bases are TGTGCCAGCAGTTCTACCTGGCAGGACAGGCATTCCCCTACGACCTACGAGCAGTACTTC. Its translation is CASSSTWQDRHSPTTYEQYF.

This sequence joins TRBV5-1 and TRBJ2-1, with 7 bases aligning to TRBD1. The V and J ends lost 6 bases and 0 bases, in that order; junction bases with no gene match: 6. Germline loops: CDR1 SGHRS, CDR2 YFSETQ. The CDR3 consists of 15 residues. CDR3 amino acids: CASTSRGNSYNEQFF. CDR3 sequence (DNA): TGCGCCAGCACGTCCAGGGGGAACTCCTACAATGAGCAGTTCTTC.

This clonotype was recorded a few times. The rearrangement joins TRBV12-3 or TRBV12-4 to TRBJ1-1; D remains unclear. This CDR3 is 15 amino acids long. Trimming took off 7 bases at V and 3 bases at J, with 18 bases between the two ends. CDR3 region: CASKRSGQEYTEAFF. The CDR3 DNA sequence: TGTGCCAGCAAAAGATCCGGTCAGGAGTACACTGAAGCTTTCTTT.

This clonotype was found a few times. The genes are TRBV5-1 and TRBJ1-4; weak D call: TRBD1 (6 bases). The CDR3 loop spans 15 amino acids. V lost 7 bases to trimming and J lost 8 bases, with 21 bases between them. Germline CDR1 reads SGHRS; CDR2 reads YFSETQ. The CDR3 spells CASSKTAQGNEKLFF. The CDR3 nucleotides read TGCGCCAGCTCAAAAACGGCTCAGGGGAACGAAAAACTGTTTTTT.

The gene calls are TRBV24-1 and TRBJ2-1, with 8 bases aligning to TRBD1. CDR1 is KGHDR, CDR2 SFDVKD, per germline. With V trimmed by 4 bases and J by 2 bases, 6 bases remained unmatched. The CDR3 length is 16 residues. In DNA form, the CDR3 reads TGTGCCACCAGTGAACCAACAGGGGGTACCTACAATGAGCAGTTCTTC. Translated: CATSEPTGGTYNEQFF.

V gene TRBV24-1 combines with J gene TRBJ2-1; 10 bases agree with TRBD1. This CDR3 contains 17 residues. The junction had 5 bases not matched to a gene; V was cut back by 3 bases and J by 1 base. Germline-derived CDR1 and CDR2 are KGHDR and SFDVKD. The CDR3 loop is CATSDLAGQGSYNEQFF. As DNA, the CDR3 is TGTGCCACCAGTGATCTTGCGGGACAGGGGTCCTACAATGAGCAGTTCTTC.

This chain connects TRBV9 to TRBJ1-2; D is undetermined. The CDR3 is 12 residues long. CDR1 is SGDLS, CDR2 YYNGEE, per germline. V lost 7 bases and J lost 10, with 17 bases in between. CDR3 region: CASGRQANDYTF. The CDR3 DNA reads TGTGCCAGCGGGCGGCAGGCAAACGACTACACCTTC.

The V call is TRBV9, the J call TRBJ1-3; the match to TRBD1 covers 8 bases. This CDR3 is 15 amino acids long. The ends lost 4 bases at V and 1 base at J; junction bases unmatched: 4. Germline assignment: CDR1 SGDLS and CDR2 YYNGEE. In DNA form, the CDR3 reads TGTGCCAGCAGCCCCCGACAGGGGTCTGGAAACACCATATATTTT. It translates to CASSPRQGSGNTIYF. The full variable domain, rest sourced from reference TRBV9 and TRBJ1-3, is DSGVTQTPKHLITATGQRVTLRCSPRSGDLSVYWYQQSLDQGLQFLIQYYNGEERAKGNILERFSAQQFPDLHSELNLSSLELGDSALYFCASSPRQGSGNTIYFGEGSWLTVV.